Listed here are 27 T cell receptor beta chains from one sample, sequenced in a study of shared clonotypes between healthy human individuals (dated by TCRdb to 2018 to 2020). CD8 naive samples were obtained by positive selection for CCR7 among CD45RO-negative cells, yielding a CD45RA+CCR7+ population from which TemRA cells were excluded. Library preparation was by the immunoSEQ multiplex PCR assay. The clones in this table, taken by TCRdb from immuneACCESS, are in-frame only. Not every clone is retained; where verified, under half of the shortfall comes from an unresolved V gene, and the cause of the rest is unknown. The sample has roughly 1,800,000 clones on record, just under 95% of them singletons. The ten largest clones capture roughly 1.2% of the sample. The specimen sequenced was naive CD8+ T cells sorted from blood. The sample's cell subset or site label, decoded: CD45RA+CCR7+. These receptors were taken from a man younger than 30 in good health.

The chain has TRBV6-1 and TRBJ2-7; the match to TRBD1 covers 7 bases. The germline V gene encodes CDR1 MNHNS and CDR2 SASEGT. V was pared by 8 bases and J by 4 bases, with 11 bases of the junction left unmatched. There are 14 residues in the CDR3. CDR3 sequence (DNA): TGTGCCAGCGGCCGGTTAGGGGGCCGTTACGAGCAGTACTTC. This sequence encodes CASGRLGGRYEQYF.

The J gene is TRBJ2-1, the V gene TRBV6-1, with D unresolved. The germline V and J ends were trimmed by 2 bases and 3 bases, with 11 bases remaining between them. The CDR3 contains 15 residues. Germline CDR1 and CDR2: MNHNS and SASEGT. The DNA of the CDR3 is TGTGCCAGCAGTGAACCTGCTGGGCACTACAATGAGCAGTTCTTC. The encoded protein is CASSEPAGHYNEQFF.

The V call is TRBV15, the J call TRBJ2-1; 11 bases fit TRBD2. The CDR3 totals 14 residues. Per germline, CDR1 LNHNV and CDR2 YYDKDF (reference sequence). V trimming: 6 bases; J trimming: 7 bases; junction bases outside the gene matches: 5. CDR3 DNA: TGTGCCACCAGTTTACTAGCGGGAGAGAATGAGCAGTTCTTC. Encoded protein: CATSLLAGENEQFF.

This clone was counted a few times. The J gene is TRBJ1-2, the V gene TRBV30, with 7 bases matching TRBD1. The V and J ends lost 3 bases and 2 bases, in that order; junction bases with no gene match: 6. Germline V gene data show CDR1 as GTSNPN and CDR2 as SVGIG (reference sequence). This CDR3 comprises 14 residues. CDR3 coding DNA: TGTGCCTGGAGGATCGACAGGGCCAACTATGGCTACACCTTC. Translated: CAWRIDRANYGYTF. The variable domain in full, completed from reference TRBV30 and TRBJ1-2, reads SQTIHQWPATLVQPVGSPLSLECTVEGTSNPNLYWYRQAAGRGLQLLFYSVGIGQISSEVPQNLSASRPQDRQFILSSKKLLLSDSGFYLCAWRIDRANYGYTFGSGTRLTVV.

The chain has TRBV27 and TRBJ2-7; 7 bases fit TRBD1. Germline V CDR1 and CDR2: MNHEY, SMNVEV (reference sequence). V gave up 4 bases and J gave up 0 bases; unmatched junction bases: 3. The CDR3 loop spans 14 amino acids. The CDR3 DNA reads as TGTGCCAGCAGTTGGGCAGGGGGCTCCTACGAGCAGTACTTC. Its protein product is CASSWAGGSYEQYF.

The CDR3 spells CASSQEPSGTGELFF. The CDR3 nucleotides are TGCGCCAGCAGCCAAGAACCTAGTGGAACCGGGGAGCTGTTTTTT. V gene TRBV4-3 combines with J gene TRBJ2-2, with D unclear. This CDR3 contains 15 residues. Germline CDR1 is LGHNA and CDR2 is YSLEER. V lost 0 bases and J lost 5, with 10 bases in between.

This chain uses TRBV6-5 with TRBJ2-1; D perhaps matches TRBD2 (7 bases). Germline CDR1 is MNHEY and CDR2 is SVGAGI. CDR3 size: 15 residues. The V end was cut by 0 bases, the J end by 9 bases, with 15 bases between. CDR3 region: CASSYSKGGTGEQFF. The CDR3 region has the DNA TGTGCCAGCAGTTACTCGAAGGGGGGGACCGGTGAGCAGTTCTTC.

V is TRBV13 and J is TRBJ2-1, with D perhaps TRBD1 or TRBD2 (5 bases each). The CDR3 sequence is 13 residues long. Trimming removed 1 base at V and 10 bases at J, with 11 bases between. From germline, CDR1 is PRHDT and CDR2 FYEKMQ (reference sequence). The CDR3 region is CASSLAGAVEQFF. The CDR3 DNA is TGTGCCAGCAGCTTAGCCGGGGCGGTGGAGCAGTTCTTC.

The chain recombines TRBV15 with TRBJ2-7; tentatively, D is TRBD2 (6 bases). The CDR3 contains 16 residues. Trimming left V 0 bases short and J 3 bases short, with 15 bases between. Per germline, CDR1 LNHNV and CDR2 YYDKDF (reference sequence). The chain's CDR3 is CATSRDQGDSDYEQYF. DNA for the CDR3: TGTGCCACCAGCAGAGATCAAGGGGACTCGGACTACGAGCAGTACTTC. The complete variable domain, with remaining parts taken from reference TRBV15 and TRBJ2-7, reads DAMVIQNPRYQVTQFGKPVTLSCSQTLNHNVMYWYQQKSSQAPKLLFHYYDKDFNNEADTPDNFQSRRPNTSFCFLDIRSPGLGDTAMYLCATSRDQGDSDYEQYFGPGTRLTVT.

This chain connects TRBV28 to TRBJ2-3; 10 positions agree with TRBD2. The CDR3 totals 17 residues. Trimming took 2 bases from V and 2 from J; bases not matched to a gene: 7. The germline V gene has CDR1 MDHEN and CDR2 SYDVKM. The CDR3 DNA reads as TGTGCCAGCAGTTTAGGGCTAGCGGGGGCCATCACAGATACGCAGTATTTT. It specifies CASSLGLAGAITDTQYF.

Remarks on this clone: Within the sample, other DNA sequences also encode this same CDR3. The chain employs TRBV5-6 and TRBJ2-7; 8 bases match TRBD2. V was clipped by 2 bases and J by 2 bases; unmatched bases: 0. Germline values: CDR1 SGHDT, CDR2 YYEEEE. The CDR3 is 13 amino acids. CDR3 in amino acids: CASSFSGTYEQYF. The CDR3, as DNA: TGTGCCAGCAGCTTTAGCGGGACCTACGAGCAGTACTTC.

The chain is built from TRBV4-3 and TRBJ1-1, with 8 bases identical to TRBD1. After removal of 1 base from V and 2 bases from J, the junction contained 9 bases not matched to a gene. Germline-derived CDR1 and CDR2 are LGHNA and YSLEER. The CDR3 runs 17 residues. The CDR3 here is CASSQVLGQGFNTEAFF. The CDR3 DNA reads as TGCGCCAGCAGCCAAGTCCTCGGACAGGGTTTTAACACTGAAGCTTTCTTT.

The CDR3 loop reads CASSLSLRGQPQHF. The CDR3 nucleotides read TGTGCCAGCAGCCTGTCCCTCAGGGGTCAGCCCCAGCATTTT. The rearrangement joins TRBV27 to TRBJ1-5; tentatively, D is TRBD1 (6 bases). The V gene's germline CDR1 is MNHEY and CDR2 SMNVEV (reference sequence). Trimming cost V 6 bases and J 6 bases, with 15 bases left between them. This CDR3 has 14 amino acids.

The rearrangement links TRBV10-2 to TRBJ2-7; D may be TRBD2 (6 bases). The CDR3 sequence is 15 residues long. The V gene lost 4 bases and the J gene lost 9 bases, with 22 bases spanning the gap. From germline, CDR1 is WSHSY and CDR2 SAAADI. The CDR3 region has the DNA TGCGCCAGCAGTGCCCCTGGGGCGGGGTGGCAGGGGCAGTACTTC. Protein: CASSAPGAGWQGQYF.

The rearrangement uses TRBV27 and TRBJ2-7; 8 bases fit TRBD2. V shed 10 bases and J 7 bases; nucleotides not matched to a gene: 12. The V gene's germline CDR1 is MNHEY and CDR2 SMNVEV (reference sequence). CDR3 size: 13 residues. This chain's CDR3 is CATVGRVYGEQYF. CDR3 nucleotide sequence: TGTGCCACCGTCGGGAGGGTTTATGGTGAGCAGTACTTC.

This chain connects TRBV19 to TRBJ1-2; D ambiguous. CDR1 is LNHDA, CDR2 SQIVND, per germline (reference sequence). This CDR3 spans 13 amino acids. Trimming left V 5 bases short and J 2 bases short, with 9 bases between. The CDR3 sequence is CASSYRGNYGYTF. The CDR3 DNA follows: TGTGCCAGTAGTTACCGCGGGAACTATGGCTACACCTTC.

V and J are TRBV9 and TRBJ2-3, with D hard to call. CDR3 length equals 15 residues. Germline CDR1 reads SGDLS; CDR2 reads YYNGEE. Trimming took 2 bases from V and 2 from J, leaving 12 bases between them. The CDR3 sequence: CASSVAGSLTDTQYF. CDR3 sequence (DNA): TGTGCCAGCAGCGTCGCCGGCTCACTCACAGATACGCAGTATTTT.

This chain connects TRBV9 to TRBJ2-3; D ambiguous. From germline, CDR1 is SGDLS and CDR2 YYNGEE. The CDR3 runs to 16 residues. Between the trimmed V and J ends, which lost 2 bases and 0 bases, there was a span of 13 bases. The CDR3 loop is CASSVALTSSTDTQYF. DNA for the CDR3: TGTGCCAGCAGCGTGGCCCTTACCTCTAGCACAGATACGCAGTATTTT.

This chain connects TRBV2 to TRBJ2-1; 7 nucleotides line up with TRBD1. Germline trimming cut 8 bases from V and 3 bases from J; bases unmatched to any gene: 7. The CDR3 sequence is 14 residues long. Per germline, CDR1 SNHLY and CDR2 FYNNEI. The CDR3 DNA is TGTGCCAGCGAAGCCGGGACAGTCTACAATGAGCAGTTCTTC. This sequence encodes CASEAGTVYNEQFF.

The J gene is TRBJ2-7, the V gene TRBV27, with 12 bases fitting TRBD2. With 2 bases clipped from V and 2 bases from J, the junction kept 1 base outside the gene matches. CDR3 length: 15 amino acids. The germline gives CDR1 MNHEY, CDR2 SMNVEV (reference sequence). Here the CDR3 reads CASSLGLAGPYEQYF. CDR3 DNA: TGTGCCAGCAGTTTAGGACTAGCGGGGCCCTACGAGCAGTACTTC.

Details on this clone: The same CDR3 arises from other DNA sequences in this sample as well. This chain joins TRBV4-1 and TRBJ1-5; D call uncertain. The CDR3 loop spans 13 amino acids. Germline lookup yields CDR1 MGHRA and CDR2 YSYEKL. Trimming removed 2 bases from V and 4 bases from J, with 6 bases in between. The CDR3 nucleotides are TGCGCCAGCAGCCAAACAGAGAATCAGCCCCAGCATTTT. Translating it yields CASSQTENQPQHF.

The gene calls are TRBV6-1 and TRBJ2-1; D is uncertain. Germline V gene sequence: CDR1 MNHNS, CDR2 SASEGT. Trimming shortened V by 0 bases and J by 7 bases, and 13 bases separated the two germline ends. This CDR3 comprises 15 residues. This chain's CDR3 is CASSEALLEYNEQFF. The CDR3 DNA reads as TGTGCCAGCAGTGAAGCGCTTCTGGAGTATAATGAGCAGTTCTTC.

The gene calls are TRBV5-1 and TRBJ1-2, with D tentatively TRBD1 (6 bases). Trimming removed 0 bases from V and 3 bases from J, with 12 bases in between. Germline V lookup: CDR1 SGHRS, CDR2 YFSETQ. This CDR3 has 15 residues. This chain's CDR3 is CASSLESQGHYGYTF. DNA for the CDR3: TGCGCCAGCAGCTTGGAGTCCCAGGGGCACTATGGCTACACCTTC.

The chain is built from TRBV5-1 and TRBJ1-1; possibly TRBD1 for D (5 bases). The CDR3 consists of 15 residues. Trimming removed 4 bases from V and 5 bases from J, with 18 bases in between. Germline CDR1 reads SGHRS; CDR2 reads YFSETQ. The CDR3 sequence: CASSPQRQGKTEAFF. The CDR3, as DNA: TGCGCCAGCAGCCCCCAGAGGCAGGGTAAAACTGAAGCTTTCTTT.

This chain links TRBV5-1 with TRBJ2-7; D is undetermined. This CDR3 has 17 amino acids. Germline-derived CDR1 and CDR2 are SGHRS and YFSETQ. V was cut by 0 bases and J by 0 bases, with 16 bases left in between. The CDR3 DNA is TGCGCCAGCAGCTTGGCCGTTTTGCTTGGGTCCTCCTACGAGCAGTACTTC. Protein sequence: CASSLAVLLGSSYEQYF.

This clone was seen more than once but under ten times. Other DNA sequences in the same sample also yield this CDR3. The gene calls are TRBV6-5 and TRBJ2-3; no reliable D call. V gave up 2 bases and J gave up 1 base, with 4 bases separating them. Germline-derived CDR1 and CDR2 are MNHEY and SVGAGI. CDR3 length equals 13 residues. CDR3 DNA sequence: TGTGCCAGCAGTTACGGGGGCACAGATACGCAGTATTTT. Protein: CASSYGGTDTQYF.

The chain employs TRBV7-9 and TRBJ2-1; D might be TRBD1 or TRBD2, each matching 5 bases. CDR3 length: 15 amino acids. V was trimmed by 5 bases and J by 3 bases, leaving 14 bases between them. Germline V gives CDR1 SEHNR, CDR2 FQNEAQ (reference sequence). The CDR3 is CASSPGASNYNEQFF. CDR3 coding DNA: TGTGCCAGCAGCCCCGGGGCATCAAACTACAATGAGCAGTTCTTC.